This is a list of T cell receptor beta chains from one sample in a study of blood T cells in healthy people across ages. TCRdb fed the 5' RACE reads into MiXCR, producing one record per CDR3 protein. Among about 900,000 distinct CDR3 sequences listed, approximately 65% were seen once. The sequencing sample was made of blood. The receptors were sampled from a man in his thirties or forties in good health. The CDR3 runs from the conserved cysteine through the conserved F or W. Fields, in order: D gene, clone size, CDR3 length, V gene, J gene, CDR3 DNA, CDR3 protein. D genes are given only for firm matches. The size field is filled for only some rows; it gives once, few, many or a size class.

>TRBD1|-|16|TRBV10-3|TRBJ2-7
TGTGCCATCAGCTGGGTGGAGGGACAGGGGGACTACGAGCAGTACTTC
CAISWVEGQGDYEQYF
>TRBD1|-|15|TRBV7-3|TRBJ2-1
TGTGCCAGCAGCTTAATGTGGACAGGCTCCAATGAGCAGTTCTTC
CASSLMWTGSNEQFF
>-|-|15|TRBV10-3|TRBJ2-5
TGTGCCATCAGTGACCGTTTTAGCCCCCAAGAGACCCAGTACTTC
CAISDRFSPQETQYF
>TRBD1|-|15|TRBV12-3/TRBV12-4|TRBJ2-1
TGTGCCAGCAGTATAGGACAGGGAGCCTACAATGAGCAGTTCTTC
CASSIGQGAYNEQFF
>-|-|15|TRBV4-3|TRBJ2-5
TGCGCCAGCAGCCAAGCAGGGCTTTCAGGAGAGACCCAGTACTTC
CASSQAGLSGETQYF
>TRBD1|-|15|TRBV6-5|TRBJ1-2
TGTGCCAGCAGTTACGGGACAGGGGAACGCTATGGCTACACCTTC
CASSYGTGERYGYTF
>TRBD2|few|16|TRBV3-1|TRBJ2-7
TGTGCCAGCAGCCAAGATGGTAGCGGGGCGTGGTACGAGCAGTACTTC
CASSQDGSGAWYEQYF
>TRBD1|-|16|TRBV6-5|TRBJ2-7
TGTGCCAGCAGTTACTCGACATCAGGGGGAATCTACGAGCAGTACTTC
CASSYSTSGGIYEQYF
>-|-|15|TRBV4-3|TRBJ1-1
TGCGCCAGCAGCCAGTATAGGACGGTGAACACTGAAGCTTTCTTT
CASSQYRTVNTEAFF
>-|-|16|TRBV27|TRBJ2-3
TGTGCCAGCAGCGCGCCGGGACGAGCGATAGCAGATACGCAGTATTTT
CASSAPGRAIADTQYF